Listed below are T cell receptor beta chains from one sample, sequenced in a study of T cell changes during pregnancy in multiple sclerosis. Profiled with immunoSEQ multiplex PCR; TCRdb holds only in-frame clones, not every one. Of roughly 51,000 clones listed, 85% to 95% are singletons. Here the sequenced sample was CD8+ T cells from peripheral blood mononuclear cells, taken before pregnancy. These receptors all come from a female donor with multiple sclerosis, enrolled in a pregnancy study. Both conserved end residues are part of each CDR3. The order of the fields is J gene, V gene, CDR3 protein.

>TRBJ1-1|TRBV4-3
CASSPEATGAPMNTEAFF
>TRBJ2-5|TRBV5-1
CASSLAARGGETQYF
>TRBJ2-1|TRBV7-6
CASRPVGGGPPDEQFF
>TRBJ2-1|TRBV4-3
CASSQSGGFPYNEQFF
>TRBJ2-7|TRBV9
CASSGSGRSYEQYF
>TRBJ2-7|TRBV5-6
CASTSLAGGSYEQYF
>TRBJ1-1|TRBV4-2
CASSQQTGGEAFF
>TRBJ1-5|TRBV19
CASSVGTEGNQPQHF
>TRBJ2-1|TRBV5-1
CASRAGTKNEQFF
>TRBJ2-7|TRBV6-6
CASSLQGGFSYEQYF
>TRBJ2-7|TRBV7-9
CASSLGTGGTYEQYF
>TRBJ1-2|TRBV5-6
CASSDTTQGFYGYTF
>TRBJ2-2|TRBV19
CASSIALVTGELFF
>TRBJ2-5|TRBV5-5
CASSSTGGAGETQYF
>TRBJ2-3|TRBV19
CASSIVGGRTDTQYF
>TRBJ2-1|TRBV30
CAWSVVGGNEQFF
>TRBJ1-5|TRBV19
CASSTGSSNQPQHF
>TRBJ2-7|TRBV5-1
CASSSPGTGTYEQYF
>TRBJ2-4|TRBV27
CASGTGAKNIQYF
>TRBJ1-2|TRBV5-6
CASSLGVGGYDGYTF
>TRBJ1-2|TRBV29-1
CSVEVRGRDYGYTF
>TRBJ2-7|TRBV7-6
CASSPGQGMGYEQYF
>TRBJ2-4|TRBV7-9
CASSMGQGADIQYF
>TRBJ2-1|TRBV2
CASSGTGGPYNEQFF